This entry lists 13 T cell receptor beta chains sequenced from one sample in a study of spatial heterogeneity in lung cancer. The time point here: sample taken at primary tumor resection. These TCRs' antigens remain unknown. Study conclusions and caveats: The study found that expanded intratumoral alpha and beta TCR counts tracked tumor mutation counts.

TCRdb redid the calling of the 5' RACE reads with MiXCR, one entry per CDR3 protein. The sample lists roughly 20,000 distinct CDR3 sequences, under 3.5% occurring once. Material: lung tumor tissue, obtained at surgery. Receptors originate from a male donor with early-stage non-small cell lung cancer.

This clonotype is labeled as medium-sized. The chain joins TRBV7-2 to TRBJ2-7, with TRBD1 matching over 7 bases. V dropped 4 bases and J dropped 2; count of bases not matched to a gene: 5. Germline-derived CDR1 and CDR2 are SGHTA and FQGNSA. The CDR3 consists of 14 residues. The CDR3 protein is CASSSDQGAYEQYF. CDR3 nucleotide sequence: TGTGCCAGCAGCTCAGACCAGGGGGCCTACGAGCAGTACTTC.

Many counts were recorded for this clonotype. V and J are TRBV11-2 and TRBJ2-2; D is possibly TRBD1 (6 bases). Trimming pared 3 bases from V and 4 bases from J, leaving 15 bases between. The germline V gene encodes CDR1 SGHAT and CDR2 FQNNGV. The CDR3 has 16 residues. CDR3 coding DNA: TGTGCCAGCAGCTTCGCCAGGGGACGGGGCACCGGGGAGCTGTTTTTT. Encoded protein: CASSFARGRGTGELFF.

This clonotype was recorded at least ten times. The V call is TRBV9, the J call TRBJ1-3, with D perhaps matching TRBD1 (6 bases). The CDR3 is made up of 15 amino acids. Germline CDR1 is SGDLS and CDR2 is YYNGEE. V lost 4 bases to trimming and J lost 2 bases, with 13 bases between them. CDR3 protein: CASSTRQAPGNTIYF. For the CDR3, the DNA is TGTGCCAGCAGCACGAGACAGGCTCCTGGAAACACCATATATTTT. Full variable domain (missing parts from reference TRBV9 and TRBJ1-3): DSGVTQTPKHLITATGQRVTLRCSPRSGDLSVYWYQQSLDQGLQFLIQYYNGEERAKGNILERFSAQQFPDLHSELNLSSLELGDSALYFCASSTRQAPGNTIYFGEGSWLTVV.

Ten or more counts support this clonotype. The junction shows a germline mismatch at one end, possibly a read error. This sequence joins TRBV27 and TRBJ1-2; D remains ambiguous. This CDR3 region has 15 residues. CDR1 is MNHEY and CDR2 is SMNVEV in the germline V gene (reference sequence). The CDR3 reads CASSLSPRVNYGYTF. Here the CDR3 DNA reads TGTGCCAGCAGCTTATCCCCTAGGGTAAACTATGGCTACACCTTC.

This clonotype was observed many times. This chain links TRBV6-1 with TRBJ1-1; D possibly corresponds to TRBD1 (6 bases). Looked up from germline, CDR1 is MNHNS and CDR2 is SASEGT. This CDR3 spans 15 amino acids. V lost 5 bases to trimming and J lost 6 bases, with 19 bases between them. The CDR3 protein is CASSTRTEFGAEAFF. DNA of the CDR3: TGTGCCAGCAGTACGCGGACAGAATTTGGGGCTGAAGCTTTCTTT.

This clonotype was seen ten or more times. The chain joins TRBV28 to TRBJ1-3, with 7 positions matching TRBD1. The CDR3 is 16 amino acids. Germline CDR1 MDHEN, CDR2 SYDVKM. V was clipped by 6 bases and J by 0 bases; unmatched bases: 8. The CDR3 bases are TGTGCCAGCAGCTCTGCCGACAGGGTCTCTGGAAACACCATATATTTT. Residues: CASSSADRVSGNTIYF.

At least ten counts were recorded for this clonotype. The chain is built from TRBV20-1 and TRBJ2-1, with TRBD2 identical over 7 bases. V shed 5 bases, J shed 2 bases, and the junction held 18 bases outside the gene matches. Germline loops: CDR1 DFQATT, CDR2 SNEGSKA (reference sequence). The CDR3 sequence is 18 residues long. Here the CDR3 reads CSAPMPYSGGSAYNEQFF. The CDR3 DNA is TGCAGTGCTCCGATGCCTTATTCTGGCGGGAGCGCCTACAATGAGCAGTTCTTC.

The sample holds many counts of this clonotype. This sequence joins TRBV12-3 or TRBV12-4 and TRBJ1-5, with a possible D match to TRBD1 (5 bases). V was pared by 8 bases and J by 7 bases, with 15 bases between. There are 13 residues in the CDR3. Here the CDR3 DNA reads TGTGCCAGCCAGACAGTCTGGGGCCAGCCCCAGCATTTT. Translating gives CASQTVWGQPQHF.

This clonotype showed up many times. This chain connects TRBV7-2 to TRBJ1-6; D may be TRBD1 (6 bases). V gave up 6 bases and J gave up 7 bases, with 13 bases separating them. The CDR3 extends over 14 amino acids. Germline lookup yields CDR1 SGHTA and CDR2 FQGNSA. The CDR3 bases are TGTGCCAGCAGACCAGCGGGACAAAATTCACCCCTCCACTTT. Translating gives CASRPAGQNSPLHF.

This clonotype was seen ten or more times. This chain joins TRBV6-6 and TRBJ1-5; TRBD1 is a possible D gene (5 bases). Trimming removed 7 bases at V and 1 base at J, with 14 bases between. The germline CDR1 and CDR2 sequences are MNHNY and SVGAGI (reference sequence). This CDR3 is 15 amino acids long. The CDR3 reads CASTNRKGSNQPQHF. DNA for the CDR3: TGTGCCAGCACAAATCGAAAGGGGAGCAATCAGCCCCAGCATTTT.

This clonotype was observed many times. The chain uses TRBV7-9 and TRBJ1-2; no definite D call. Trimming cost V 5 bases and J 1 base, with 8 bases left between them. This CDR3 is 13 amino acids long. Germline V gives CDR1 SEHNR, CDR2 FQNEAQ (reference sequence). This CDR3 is CASSPEFNYGYTF. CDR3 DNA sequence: TGTGCCAGCAGCCCAGAATTTAACTATGGCTACACCTTC.

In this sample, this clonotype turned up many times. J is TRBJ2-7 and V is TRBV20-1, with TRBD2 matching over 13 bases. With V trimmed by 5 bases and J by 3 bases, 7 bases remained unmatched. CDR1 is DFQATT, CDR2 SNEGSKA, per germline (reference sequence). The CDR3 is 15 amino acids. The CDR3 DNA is TGCAGTGCTCTATCCGGGACTAGCGGGAACTACGAGCAGTACTTC. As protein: CSALSGTSGNYEQYF.

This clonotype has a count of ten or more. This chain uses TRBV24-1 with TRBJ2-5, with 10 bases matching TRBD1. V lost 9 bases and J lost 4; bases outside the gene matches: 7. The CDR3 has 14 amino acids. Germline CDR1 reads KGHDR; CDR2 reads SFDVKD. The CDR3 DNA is TGTGCCACCGGGACAGGGGCATTAGGAGAGACCCAGTACTTC. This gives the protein CATGTGALGETQYF.